The 30 T cell receptor beta chains below all came from one sample that was sequenced in a study of shared clonotypes between healthy human individuals. The assay was immunoSEQ multiplex PCR, and TCRdb's table has in-frame clones only and misses some. Of over 2 million clones listed, around 95% are singletons. Sequencing was carried out using naive CD4+ T cells sorted from blood. The sample's subset: CD45RA+ positively selected. The receptors were sampled from a young man in good health.

This sequence joins TRBV5-1 and TRBJ2-3; D gene unclear. The germline V and J ends were trimmed by 3 bases and 0 bases, with 11 bases remaining between them. The CDR3 length is 15 residues. Germline V gene data show CDR1 as SGHRS and CDR2 as YFSETQ. As DNA, the CDR3 is TGCGCCAGCAGCTGGAGCTCCACTAGCACAGATACGCAGTATTTT. Translated: CASSWSSTSTDTQYF.

This chain connects TRBV11-3 to TRBJ1-1; no reliable D call. Trimming shortened V by 4 bases and J by 4 bases, and 10 bases separated the two germline ends. This CDR3 comprises 13 residues. CDR1 is SGHNT and CDR2 is YENEEA in the germline V gene. This chain's CDR3 is CASSWFVGTEAFF. CDR3 DNA: TGTGCCAGCAGCTGGTTCGTGGGCACTGAAGCTTTCTTT.

The table lists this clone with a few counts. V usage is TRBV19 and J usage is TRBJ2-7; TRBD1 aligns across 7 bases. CDR3 size: 14 residues. In germline, CDR1 is LNHDA, CDR2 SQIVND (reference sequence). V lost 5 bases and J lost 6; bases outside the gene matches: 10. For the CDR3, the DNA is TGTGCCAGTAGTGTGACAGGGATAGGTAGCGAGCAGTACTTC. Protein: CASSVTGIGSEQYF.

This chain connects TRBV7-3 to TRBJ1-6; TRBD1 is a possible D gene (5 bases). V was clipped by 3 bases and J by 10 bases, with 13 bases between them. The CDR3 loop spans 14 amino acids. Germline CDR1 is SGHTA and CDR2 is FQGTGA. The CDR3 reads CASSFNGARSPLHF. The CDR3 DNA reads TGTGCCAGCAGCTTCAACGGGGCACGCTCACCCCTCCACTTT. Using reference TRBV7-3 and TRBJ1-6 for the parts outside the CDR3, the full variable domain is GAGVSQTPSNKVTEKGKYVELRCDPISGHTALYWYRQSLGQGPEFLIYFQGTGAADDSGLPNDRFFAVRPEGSVSTLKIQRTERGDSAVYLCASSFNGARSPLHFGNGTRLTVT.

The chain links TRBV18 to TRBJ2-2; 7 bases are a match to TRBD1. Trimming cost V 4 bases and J 4 bases; bases outside gene matches: 3. The germline CDR1 and CDR2 sequences are KGHSH and LQKENI. The CDR3 loop spans 14 amino acids. In DNA form, the CDR3 reads TGTGCCAGCTCACGCCGGGACAGCACCGGGGAGCTGTTTTTT. This translates into CASSRRDSTGELFF.

CDR3 DNA sequence: TGTGCCAGCAGCGACGGGACTACGTACAATGAGCAGTTCTTC. Protein: CASSDGTTYNEQFF. The chain employs TRBV9 and TRBJ2-1; TRBD2 agrees at 7 bases. Germline CDR1 reads SGDLS; CDR2 reads YYNGEE. The CDR3 runs 14 residues. V trimming: 3 bases; J trimming: 4 bases; junction bases outside the gene matches: 4.

V is TRBV6-5 and J is TRBJ1-2, with TRBD1 identical over 8 bases. The germline V gene encodes CDR1 MNHEY and CDR2 SVGAGI. CDR3 length equals 15 residues. V lost 4 bases to trimming and J lost 5 bases; unmatched junction nucleotides: 9. This CDR3 reads CASSSRDRQPYGYTF. Here the CDR3 DNA reads TGTGCCAGCAGTTCCAGGGACAGGCAACCTTATGGCTACACCTTC.

This clone was detected only a few times. The identical CDR3 is also encoded by other nucleotide sequences in the sample. The J gene is TRBJ1-5, the V gene TRBV30, with 8 bases aligning to TRBD1. The CDR3 is made up of 13 amino acids. Trimming at V came to 5 bases and at J to 0 bases, leaving 0 bases not matched to a gene. CDR1 GTSNPN and CDR2 SVGIG come from the germline V gene (reference sequence). CDR3 nucleotide sequence: TGTGCCTGGGACAGGGGTAGCAATCAGCCCCAGCATTTT. It encodes CAWDRGSNQPQHF.

This chain uses TRBV28 with TRBJ1-5, with D unresolved. The CDR3 runs to 13 residues. Germline CDR1 is MDHEN and CDR2 is SYDVKM. The V end was cut by 3 bases, the J end by 7 bases, with 10 bases between. CDR3 region: CASSFRFGQPQHF. CDR3 sequence (DNA): TGTGCCAGCAGTTTTCGGTTTGGCCAGCCCCAGCATTTT. Variable domain in full (rest from reference TRBV28 and TRBJ1-5): DVKVTQSSRYLVKRTGEKVFLECVQDMDHENMFWYRQDPGLGLRLIYFSYDVKMKEKGDIPEGYSVSREKKERFSLILESASTNQTSMYLCASSFRFGQPQHFGDGTRLSIL.

This chain connects TRBV30 to TRBJ2-7, with a possible D match to TRBD1 (6 bases). V lost 3 bases to trimming and J lost 0 bases, with 27 bases between them. Germline V gene sequence: CDR1 GTSNPN, CDR2 SVGIG (reference sequence). There are 19 residues in the CDR3. The CDR3 spells CAWRGQSPFPFISSYEQYF. The CDR3 DNA is TGTGCCTGGAGAGGACAGTCCCCGTTTCCTTTTATTAGCTCCTACGAGCAGTACTTC.

The chain links TRBV5-1 to TRBJ2-2; D gene unclear. There are 15 residues in the CDR3. The germline V and J ends were trimmed by 0 bases and 4 bases, with 10 bases remaining between them. Per germline, CDR1 SGHRS and CDR2 YFSETQ. CDR3 loop: CASSLGQTLTGELFF. CDR3 DNA sequence: TGCGCCAGCAGCTTGGGACAAACCCTCACCGGGGAGCTGTTTTTT.

V gene TRBV19 combines with J gene TRBJ1-3; D is perhaps TRBD1 (6 bases). The CDR3 loop spans 17 amino acids. Germline V gene lookup returns CDR1 LNHDA and CDR2 SQIVND (reference sequence). Deletions cut 4 bases from V and 0 bases from J, with 16 bases between. This CDR3 reads CASSTQGHAASGNTIYF. The CDR3 DNA follows: TGTGCCAGTAGTACACAGGGCCACGCCGCCTCTGGAAACACCATATATTTT.

As for this clone: A read error may explain this, as a much larger clone is one base away. The same CDR3 is also encoded by other DNA sequences in this sample. V is TRBV27 and J is TRBJ1-6, with unresolved D. The CDR3 has 14 residues. The V end was cut by 6 bases, the J end by 0 bases, with 6 bases between. Germline V gene sequence: CDR1 MNHEY, CDR2 SMNVEV (reference sequence). For the CDR3, the DNA is TGTGCCAGCAGGGCCGGCTCCTATAATTCACCCCTCCACTTT. Translated: CASRAGSYNSPLHF.

J is TRBJ2-2 and V is TRBV10-3; 10 bases are shared with TRBD2. Germline lookup yields CDR1 ENHRY and CDR2 SYGVKD. V lost 7 bases to trimming and J lost 5 bases; unmatched junction nucleotides: 4. The CDR3 covers 14 residues. The CDR3 sequence: CAIKPSGSTGELFF. Here the CDR3 DNA reads TGTGCCATCAAGCCTAGCGGGAGTACCGGGGAGCTGTTTTTT.

This chain joins TRBV2 and TRBJ2-2; tentative D call: TRBD1 (6 bases). V was clipped by 5 bases and J by 6 bases, with 10 bases between them. The CDR3 contains 13 residues. Germline values: CDR1 SNHLY, CDR2 FYNNEI. The CDR3 DNA reads as TGTGCCAGCAGTTCACAGGGAGCCGGGGAGCTGTTTTTT. Translation: CASSSQGAGELFF. Filled out from reference TRBV2 and TRBJ2-2, the complete variable domain reads EPEVTQTPSHQVTQMGQEVILRCVPISNHLYFYWYRQILGQKVEFLVSFYNNEISEKSEIFDDQFSVERPDGSNFTLKIRSTKLEDSAMYFCASSSQGAGELFFGEGSRLTVL.

The V and J genes are TRBV9 and TRBJ1-2; TRBD1 matches 12 bases. Germline V gene lookup returns CDR1 SGDLS and CDR2 YYNGEE. This CDR3 has 17 residues. V trimming: 0 bases; J trimming: 7 bases; junction bases outside the gene matches: 10. CDR3 residues: CASSVEGRGQGAFGYTF. The CDR3 coding sequence is TGTGCCAGCAGCGTAGAGGGTCGGGGACAGGGGGCGTTTGGCTACACCTTC.

This clone showed up just once. This sequence joins TRBV18 and TRBJ2-3, with a possible D match to TRBD1 (5 bases). Germline V CDR1 and CDR2: KGHSH, LQKENI. V lost 0 bases and J lost 6, with 13 bases in between. This CDR3 contains 15 residues. Here the CDR3 DNA reads TGTGCCAGCTCACCACCCGGGCAGGGCCAGGATACGCAGTATTTT. It yields the protein CASSPPGQGQDTQYF.

The chain couples TRBV25-1 to TRBJ2-5; the D gene could be TRBD1 or TRBD2 (6 bases each). CDR1 and CDR2 (germline): MGHDK, SYGVNS. This CDR3 comprises 15 residues. Trimming took off 1 base at V and 2 bases at J, with 11 bases between the two ends. Written as DNA, the CDR3 is TGTGCCAGCAGTGAATTAGAAGGGGGGCAAGAGACCCAGTACTTC. Translating it yields CASSELEGGQETQYF.

This chain joins TRBV30 and TRBJ2-3; 9 bases are shared with TRBD1. This CDR3 contains 15 residues. With V trimmed by 2 bases and J by 2 bases, 5 bases remained unmatched. Germline CDR1 GTSNPN, CDR2 SVGIG (reference sequence). CDR3 in DNA: TGTGCCTGGAGTAGGACAGGGGTGGCCACAGATACGCAGTATTTT. Translated: CAWSRTGVATDTQYF. Using reference TRBV30 and TRBJ2-3 for the parts outside the CDR3, the full variable domain is SQTIHQWPATLVQPVGSPLSLECTVEGTSNPNLYWYRQAAGRGLQLLFYSVGIGQISSEVPQNLSASRPQDRQFILSSKKLLLSDSGFYLCAWSRTGVATDTQYFGPGTRLTVL.

This chain uses TRBV2 with TRBJ2-5, with D possibly being TRBD1 (6 bases). V was trimmed by 8 bases and J by 2 bases, leaving 18 bases between them. Germline V gene sequence: CDR1 SNHLY, CDR2 FYNNEI. This CDR3 has 15 residues. CDR3 sequence: CASGLDSSLQETQYF. The CDR3 DNA sequence: TGTGCCAGCGGCTTGGACAGCTCCTTACAAGAGACCCAGTACTTC.

In the case of this clone: In the same sample, other DNA sequences code for this CDR3. The chain recombines TRBV7-2 with TRBJ1-5; tentative D call: TRBD1 (5 bases). The CDR3 is made up of 15 amino acids. The germline V and J ends were trimmed by 1 base and 0 bases, with 7 bases remaining between them. Per germline, CDR1 SGHTA and CDR2 FQGNSA. CDR3 in amino acids: CASSLGGYSNQPQHF. The CDR3 nucleotides read TGTGCCAGCAGCTTAGGGGGGTATAGCAATCAGCCCCAGCATTTT.

CDR3 region: CASSVGLAGVSDTQYF. The CDR3 bases are TGTGCCAGCAGCGTAGGACTAGCGGGAGTATCTGATACGCAGTATTTT. The chain carries TRBV9 and TRBJ2-3; 12 nucleotides align to TRBD2. Germline trimming cut 0 bases from V and 6 bases from J; bases unmatched to any gene: 5. Germline CDR1 reads SGDLS; CDR2 reads YYNGEE. This CDR3 comprises 16 residues.

As concerns this clone: The same CDR3 arises from other DNA sequences in this sample as well. The genes are TRBV6-5 and TRBJ2-1, with 9 bases matching TRBD1. V was pared by 6 bases and J by 6 bases, with 3 bases of the junction left unmatched. Germline-derived CDR1 and CDR2 are MNHEY and SVGAGI. The CDR3 length is 13 residues. Here the CDR3 DNA reads TGTGCCAGCAGACAGGGGGCGGGCAATGAGCAGTTCTTC. This codes for CASRQGAGNEQFF.

The V call is TRBV7-9, the J call TRBJ1-2; D gene ambiguous. Germline V CDR1 and CDR2: SEHNR, FQNEAQ (reference sequence). V was pared by 5 bases and J by 5 bases, with 9 bases between. This CDR3 has 12 residues. The CDR3 nucleotides read TGTGCCAGCAGCGTCGGACCGTATGGCTACACCTTC. Amino acids: CASSVGPYGYTF. Full variable domain (remainder filled in from reference TRBV7-9 and TRBJ1-2): DTGVSQNPRHKITKRGQNVTFRCDPISEHNRLYWYRQTLGQGPEFLTYFQNEAQLEKSRLLSDRFSAERPKGSFSTLEIQRTEQGDSAMYLCASSVGPYGYTFGSGTRLTVV.

The gene calls are TRBV19 and TRBJ1-5; 7 bases align to TRBD1. The trim removed 3 bases at V and 8 bases at J, leaving 4 bases unmatched. CDR3 length equals 13 residues. The germline CDR1 and CDR2 sequences are LNHDA and SQIVND (reference sequence). The CDR3 nucleotides read TGTGCCAGTAGTATGGAGGGGGCAAAGCCCCAGCATTTT. Its protein is CASSMEGAKPQHF.

V and J are TRBV2 and TRBJ2-1, with D possibly being TRBD2 (6 bases). V gave up 8 bases and J gave up 0 bases, with 14 bases separating them. Germline V gene lookup returns CDR1 SNHLY and CDR2 FYNNEI. The CDR3 is 15 residues long. CDR3 amino acids: CASYPGLPSYNEQFF. CDR3 nucleotides: TGTGCCAGCTACCCTGGACTACCCTCCTACAATGAGCAGTTCTTC.

V is TRBV7-2 and J is TRBJ1-1, with D hard to call. There are 15 residues in the CDR3. Between the trimmed V and J ends, which lost 0 bases and 5 bases, there was a span of 13 bases. Germline CDR1 is SGHTA and CDR2 is FQGNSA. In DNA, the CDR3 is TGTGCCAGCAGCTTAGCCCAAACAACGCGGACTGAAGCTTTCTTT. Protein: CASSLAQTTRTEAFF.

The chain is built from TRBV5-1 and TRBJ1-6; a weak D match, TRBD1 (5 bases). Trimming took off 7 bases at V and 9 bases at J, with 23 bases between the two ends. Germline loops: CDR1 SGHRS, CDR2 YFSETQ. The CDR3 length is 16 residues. CDR3 in DNA: TGCGCCAGCGCGACGGGACCCCGTGATCTAGGTTCACCCCTCCACTTT. Residues: CASATGPRDLGSPLHF.

The V and J genes are TRBV5-6 and TRBJ2-3; D is possibly TRBD2 (6 bases). The germline V gene has CDR1 SGHDT and CDR2 YYEEEE. Deletions cut 0 bases from V and 2 bases from J, with 16 bases between. The CDR3 spans 17 residues. CDR3 sequence: CASSLDGGRLYTDTQYF. As DNA, the CDR3 is TGTGCCAGCAGCTTGGACGGGGGTCGCCTTTACACAGATACGCAGTATTTT.

J is TRBJ2-3 and V is TRBV10-1; no clear D gene. With 4 bases removed from V and 11 bases from J, the gap between germline ends came to 19 bases. The germline CDR1 and CDR2 sequences are WNHNN and SYGVQD (reference sequence). This CDR3 spans 14 amino acids. The DNA for the CDR3 is TGCGCCAGCAGTGGAACTCCCCCCCAGATTGGGCAGTATTTT. Protein: CASSGTPPQIGQYF.